The T cell receptor (beta chain) under discussion was sequenced for a study of vaccination and CD4 T cells after COVID-19. Germline-derived CDR1 and CDR2 are LGHNT and FRNRAP. The CDR3 has 14 amino acids. With 7 bases clipped from V and 2 bases from J, the junction kept 7 bases outside the gene matches. As for treatment: approximately nine-day PBMC culture with coronavirus spike peptide pools or control peptides (ViraFEST assay). The unexposed donor's CD4+ T cells were collected before the COVID-19 pandemic (2011-2018). Cultured CD4+ T-cell DNA underwent Oncomine TCR Beta short-read sequencing. In TCRdb, the PCR reads were re-called with MiXCR into one record per CDR3 protein. The table lists 5,000 or so distinct CDR3 sequences, around 64% of them singletons, with around a third in the top ten. With respect to this clonotype: Antigen: not known.

The sequenced sample was CD4+ T cells from blood, cultured in vitro. V usage is TRBV12-5 and J usage is TRBJ1-1; the match to TRBD1 covers 7 bases. The receptor's source is a human donor in good health. The CDR3 DNA sequence: TGTGCTAGTGACCCGGGACAGCTTAACACTGAAGCTTTCTTT. Amino acid sequence: CASDPGQLNTEAFF.